The clone carrying this TCR beta chain was counted ten times or more. TCR beta CDR3 region amplification was performed from RNA transcripts. HTBI primers were used for first-round RT-PCR of the TCR CDR3. TCRdb re-called the multiplex PCR reads through MiXCR, storing one row per CDR3 protein. Among 350,000 or so distinct CDR3 sequences, around 18% were seen once, and the ten largest hold about 14%. CDR3 length equals 17 residues. Germline V lookup: CDR1 SGHAT, CDR2 FQNNGV. V shed 1 base and J shed 0 bases, with 13 bases lying between them. The data belong to a study of T cells in Graves' hyperthyroidism and ophthalmopathy.

The gene calls are TRBV11-2 and TRBJ1-3; D not certain. This TCR was recovered from a woman in her 40s with Graves' ophthalmopathy. The sequencing input was blood. The CDR3, as DNA: TGTGCCAGCAGCTTAGGCCCCTTGGCCAGCTCTGGAAACACCATATATTTT. This codes for CASSLGPLASSGNTIYF.